These 13 T cell receptor beta chains share one sample of origin, sequenced in a study of shared clonotypes between healthy human individuals. Assay used: immunoSEQ multiplex PCR; TCRdb lists only in-frame clones, some missing. The repertoire holds 2 million to 2.5 million clones, with 85% to 95% as singletons. Sequencing was carried out using naive CD4+ T cells from PBMCs. The subset was: CD45RA+ positively selected. The origin of the receptors is a man aged 18 to 29 in good health. Some clones in this sample may be carry-over from other donors' samples.

This rearrangement joins TRBV2 to TRBJ2-7; the D call may be TRBD1 or TRBD2 (5 bases each). The CDR3 has 13 amino acids. Deletions cut 6 bases from V and 6 bases from J, with 15 bases between. Looked up from germline, CDR1 is SNHLY and CDR2 is FYNNEI. This CDR3 is CASSLTREREQYF. CDR3 nucleotide sequence: TGTGCCAGCAGCCTCACCAGGGAGCGCGAGCAGTACTTC.

The gene calls are TRBV28 and TRBJ1-4; a weak D match, TRBD1 (6 bases). The CDR3 sequence is 16 residues long. Trimming left V 3 bases short and J 3 bases short, with 14 bases between. In germline, CDR1 is MDHEN, CDR2 SYDVKM. The CDR3 sequence: CASSLRLTGSNEKLFF. The CDR3 DNA is TGTGCCAGCAGTTTGCGATTGACAGGATCTAATGAAAAACTGTTTTTT. Full variable domain (remainder filled in from reference TRBV28 and TRBJ1-4): DVKVTQSSRYLVKRTGEKVFLECVQDMDHENMFWYRQDPGLGLRLIYFSYDVKMKEKGDIPEGYSVSREKKERFSLILESASTNQTSMYLCASSLRLTGSNEKLFFGSGTQLSVL.

The chain has TRBV28 and TRBJ2-7; TRBD1 might be the D (7 bases). The CDR3 runs to 15 residues. The V end lost 1 base, the J end lost 5 bases, and 15 bases lay between the germline ends. CDR1 MDHEN and CDR2 SYDVKM come from the germline V gene. CDR3 sequence reads: CASSLYPRGAHEQYF. The CDR3 DNA is TGTGCCAGCAGTTTATACCCCAGGGGGGCCCACGAGCAGTACTTC.

Notes on this clone: Different DNA sequences within this sample yield the same CDR3. The V and J genes are TRBV19 and TRBJ1-5, with D hard to call. V lost 1 base to trimming and J lost 2 bases, with 6 bases between them. This CDR3 has 14 amino acids. CDR1 and CDR2 (germline): LNHDA, SQIVND (reference sequence). CDR3 nucleotides: TGTGCCAGTAGTATAGGATGGGGCAATCAGCCCCAGCATTTT. It is translated as CASSIGWGNQPQHF.

The J gene is TRBJ2-2, the V gene TRBV5-1, with D possibly being TRBD1 or TRBD2 (5 bases each). V was pared by 2 bases and J by 0 bases, with 11 bases between. Germline V gene lookup returns CDR1 SGHRS and CDR2 YFSETQ. This CDR3 spans 16 amino acids. The CDR3 DNA reads TGCGCCAGCAGCTTAAGGGACGGACCGAACACCGGGGAGCTGTTTTTT. It is translated as CASSLRDGPNTGELFF.

The chain joins TRBV11-2 to TRBJ1-4, with TRBD1 identical over 7 bases. The CDR3 has 14 amino acids. The V gene's germline CDR1 is SGHAT and CDR2 FQNNGV. J was trimmed by 4 bases and V by 5 bases; bases with no gene match: 4. CDR3 DNA: TGTGCCAGCAGCCAGAGACAGGGTAATGAAAAACTGTTTTTT. It codes for CASSQRQGNEKLFF.

In regard to this clone: Distinct nucleotide sequences in the sample also encode this CDR3. V is TRBV2 and J is TRBJ2-7; 13 nucleotides agree with TRBD2. CDR1 is SNHLY, CDR2 FYNNEI, per germline. Trimming cost V 7 bases and J 0 bases; bases outside gene matches: 3. The CDR3 contains 15 residues. CDR3 residues: CASKRTSGSSYEQYF. Here the CDR3 DNA reads TGTGCCAGCAAACGGACTAGCGGGAGCTCCTACGAGCAGTACTTC.

The rearrangement uses TRBV5-1 and TRBJ2-1; a possible D gene is TRBD2 (5 bases). Germline loops: CDR1 SGHRS, CDR2 YFSETQ. Trimming pared 4 bases from V and 8 bases from J, leaving 13 bases between. The CDR3 has 13 amino acids. DNA of the CDR3: TGCGCCAGCAGCCCGGGTGTGGAGGATGAGCAGTTCTTC. Its protein is CASSPGVEDEQFF.

The chain has TRBV11-2 and TRBJ1-1; D remains unclear. V lost 0 bases to trimming and J lost 7 bases, with 15 bases between them. CDR3 length equals 15 residues. Germline CDR1 and CDR2: SGHAT and FQNNGV. CDR3 amino acids: CASSLDLRKVGEAFF. The CDR3 DNA follows: TGTGCCAGCAGCTTAGATCTGAGGAAAGTGGGTGAAGCTTTCTTT. The full variable domain, completed using reference TRBV11-2 and TRBJ1-1, is EAGVAQSPRYKIIEKRQSVAFWCNPISGHATLYWYQQILGQGPKLLIQFQNNGVVDDSQLPKDRFSAERLKGVDSTLKIQPAKLEDSAVYLCASSLDLRKVGEAFFGQGTRLTVV.

The CDR3 DNA reads TGTGCCTGGAGTGTACTTGGGAGGGGACCACAGGGGTTTAAGACAGATACGCAGTATTTT. Translated, it gives CAWSVLGRGPQGFKTDTQYF. This chain connects TRBV30 to TRBJ2-3, with D perhaps matching TRBD1 or TRBD2 (7 bases each). The germline CDR1 and CDR2 sequences are GTSNPN and SVGIG (reference sequence). V was trimmed by 0 bases and J by 3 bases, leaving 28 bases between them. This CDR3 has 20 amino acids.

For this clone: Other DNA sequences of this sample code for an identical CDR3. This rearrangement joins TRBV25-1 to TRBJ2-7; D gene ambiguous. Deletions cut 8 bases from V and 4 bases from J, with 9 bases between. The CDR3 sequence is 11 residues long. Germline V gene sequence: CDR1 MGHDK, CDR2 SYGVNS. In nucleotides, the CDR3 is TGTGCCAGCTCCAGGTCATACGAGCAGTACTTC. It translates to CASSRSYEQYF.

The chain recombines TRBV11-2 with TRBJ2-7; D is unclear. The germline V gene encodes CDR1 SGHAT and CDR2 FQNNGV. The CDR3 totals 14 residues. With 1 base removed from V and 1 base from J, the gap between germline ends came to 8 bases. CDR3 protein: CASSLVLASYEQYF. In DNA, the CDR3 is TGTGCCAGCAGCTTAGTTTTAGCTTCCTACGAGCAGTACTTC.

This sequence joins TRBV5-4 and TRBJ1-2; D call uncertain. The germline gives CDR1 SGHNT, CDR2 YYREEE (reference sequence). V was cut by 4 bases and J by 4 bases, with 26 bases left in between. There are 18 residues in the CDR3. This CDR3 reads CASSRGAVSIGLGYGYTF. As DNA, the CDR3 is TGTGCCAGCAGCCGTGGAGCAGTTTCGATCGGACTTGGCTATGGCTACACCTTC.